Listed below are T cell receptor beta chains from one sample, sequenced in a study of blood T cell repertoires in COVID-19. Generated by immunoSEQ multiplex PCR, the TCRdb table keeps only in-frame clones and is missing some. The sample has 65,000 to 80,000 clones, roughly 82% seen once. The sequencing sample was made of peripheral blood. Receptor source: a man aged 50-59 years with acute or convalescent COVID-19. The CDR3 runs from the conserved cysteine through the conserved F or W. A D gene is named only where the DNA matches it firmly. Clone size is shown for a subset of rows, as once, few, many or a class of expanded clone.

NA TRBJ1-4 TRBD1 TRBV4-2 CASSQGQGNEKLFF TGTGCCAGCAGCCAGGGACAGGGTAATGAAAAACTGTTTTTT
NA TRBJ1-2 NA TRBV28 CASSPQQGGGVNYGYTF TGTGCCAGCAGTCCCCAACAGGGTGGGGGGGTAAACTATGGCTACACCTTC
few TRBJ2-1 TRBD2 TRBV4-2 CASSHPGGGGASYNEQFF TGTGCCAGCAGCCACCCCGGGGGCGGGGGGGCCTCCTACAATGAGCAGTTCTTC
NA TRBJ2-1 NA TRBV19 CASKSPQGSSYNEQFF TGTGCCAGTAAATCACCTCAGGGGTCCTCTTACAATGAGCAGTTCTTC
NA TRBJ2-2 TRBD2 TRBV7-9 CASRPGTSGRPGELFF TGTGCCAGCAGACCCGGGACTAGCGGGAGGCCTGGGGAGCTGTTTTTT
NA TRBJ1-4 TRBD1 TRBV5-5 CASGGTGVTTNEKLFF TGTGCCAGCGGAGGGACAGGGGTAACAACTAATGAAAAACTGTTTTTT
NA TRBJ2-7 NA TRBV5-1 CASSVDSHYEQYF TGCGCCAGCAGCGTCGACAGTCACTACGAGCAGTACTTC
once TRBJ2-3 TRBD2 TRBV5-4 CASSLSSGRTDTQYF TGTGCCAGCAGCTTGTCTAGCGGGAGGACAGATACGCAGTATTTT
NA TRBJ2-5 NA TRBV28 CASSFLGDLAQTQYF TGTGCCAGCAGTTTTCTGGGAGACCTAGCGCAGACCCAGTACTTC
NA TRBJ1-4 NA TRBV18 CASSPPGTKNEKLFF TGTGCCAGCTCACCACCCGGGACAAAAAATGAAAAACTGTTTTTT
NA TRBJ1-1 NA TRBV18 CASSPRAPRGGVNTEAFF TGTGCCAGCTCACCCCGGGCCCCCCGGGGAGGCGTGAACACTGAAGCTTTCTTT
NA TRBJ2-7 NA TRBV4-2 CASSQDWGEGIDEQYF TGTGCCAGCAGCCAAGATTGGGGAGAGGGTATCGACGAGCAGTACTTC
NA TRBJ1-2 NA TRBV2 CASSRGGSDGYTF TGTGCCAGCAGTAGAGGGGGTTCGGATGGCTACACCTTC
NA TRBJ2-1 TRBD2 TRBV7-2 CASSLGPGLGHNEQFF TGTGCCAGCAGCTTGGGGCCGGGACTAGGTCATAATGAGCAGTTCTTC
NA TRBJ2-5 NA TRBV7-7 CASSSRELETQYF TGTGCCAGCAGCTCCCGGGAATTAGAGACCCAGTACTTC
few TRBJ2-7 NA TRBV2 CASSEEGRGFDEQYF TGTGCCAGCAGTGAAGAAGGCAGGGGCTTCGACGAGCAGTACTTC
NA TRBJ2-2 NA TRBV30 CAWSPGPASNTGELFF TGTGCCTGGAGTCCAGGGCCAGCCTCGAACACCGGGGAGCTGTTTTTT
once TRBJ1-5 TRBD1 TRBV18 CASSGPGTGVQPQHF TGTGCCAGCTCAGGACCCGGGACAGGGGTTCAGCCCCAGCATTTT